Below are 14 T cell receptor beta chains sequenced from a single sample in a study of beta chain features in type 1 diabetes. Points from the study as a whole: Researchers report that Type 1 diabetes patients had moderately but significantly shorter TCRB CDR3s across all four CD4+ subsets.

Of the isolated RNA, all was reverse transcribed, and so the sequenced material was expressed TCRB transcripts. Libraries were prepared by immunoSEQ multiplex PCR; TCRdb keeps only in-frame clonotypes and omits some of them. The sample lists around 150,000 clones, almost 65% occurring once. Their target antigens are unknown. The sample comprised naive CD4+ T cells from blood. These TCRs come from a young man with type 1 diabetes.

There are a few counts of this clone. The chain joins TRBV5-1 to TRBJ2-3; 9 bases are shared with TRBD1. Germline V CDR1 and CDR2: SGHRS, YFSETQ. J gave up 3 bases and V 7 bases, and 6 bases lay outside the gene matches. The CDR3 length is 14 residues. CDR3 DNA sequence: TGCGCCAGCTCAATGGGACAGGGAACAGATACGCAGTATTTT. Amino acid sequence: CASSMGQGTDTQYF.

This clone was observed a few times. The chain links TRBV29-1 to TRBJ1-2, with a weak D call TRBD1 (6 bases). CDR1 SQVTM and CDR2 ANQGSEA come from the germline V gene. This CDR3 is 14 amino acids long. V was pared by 3 bases and J by 2 bases, with 13 bases between. CDR3 nucleotide sequence: TGCAGCGTTGAGCTGGGGGGCCCGAACTATGGCTACACCTTC. Amino acids: CSVELGGPNYGYTF.

The V call is TRBV7-9, the J call TRBJ1-5, with 9 nucleotides matching TRBD1. V shed 8 bases, J shed 2 bases, and the junction held 7 bases outside the gene matches. CDR3 size: 15 residues. Germline lookup yields CDR1 SEHNR and CDR2 FQNEAQ (reference sequence). In DNA form, the CDR3 reads TGTGCCAGCCCCAACGACAGGGGGGGCAATCAGCCCCAGCATTTT. Residues: CASPNDRGGNQPQHF.

This chain joins TRBV7-2 and TRBJ2-1; tentative D call: TRBD1 (6 bases). In germline, CDR1 is SGHTA, CDR2 FQGNSA. The V end lost 5 bases, the J end lost 0 bases, and 17 bases lay between the germline ends. This CDR3 is 17 amino acids long. CDR3 residues: CASSQQGSESSYNEQFF. Here the CDR3 DNA reads TGTGCCAGCAGCCAACAGGGATCAGAATCCTCCTACAATGAGCAGTTCTTC.

The genes are TRBV28 and TRBJ1-4, with D tentatively TRBD1 (6 bases). This CDR3 spans 12 amino acids. Trimming left V 6 bases short and J 10 bases short, with 12 bases between. CDR1 and CDR2 (germline): MDHEN, SYDVKM. This CDR3 is CASSPEGGKLFF. The CDR3 bases are TGTGCCAGCAGCCCCGAGGGGGGAAAACTGTTTTTT. Combining the CDR3 with reference TRBV28 and TRBJ1-4 gives the whole variable domain DVKVTQSSRYLVKRTGEKVFLECVQDMDHENMFWYRQDPGLGLRLIYFSYDVKMKEKGDIPEGYSVSREKKERFSLILESASTNQTSMYLCASSPEGGKLFFGSGTQLSVL.

This clone turned up a few times. This chain uses TRBV29-1 with TRBJ2-7; D is unclear. The V end lost 4 bases, the J end lost 2 bases, and 6 bases lay between the germline ends. Germline CDR1 reads SQVTM; CDR2 reads ANQGSEA. The CDR3 sequence is 11 residues long. The CDR3 loop reads CSVVSAYEQYF. CDR3 bases: TGCAGCGTTGTGTCAGCCTACGAGCAGTACTTC.

This clone was seen only a few times. The CDR3 is CASSGGAGANVLTF. DNA for the CDR3: TGTGCCAGCAGCGGGGGAGCCGGGGCCAACGTCCTGACTTTC. V and J are TRBV7-2 and TRBJ2-6; D may correspond to TRBD1 or TRBD2 (5 bases each). The CDR3 consists of 14 residues. V dropped 5 bases and J dropped 4 bases, with 9 bases sitting between them. Germline V lookup: CDR1 SGHTA, CDR2 FQGNSA.

V and J are TRBV21-1 and TRBJ1-4. TRBV21-1 is deemed a pseudogene. The CDR3 has 14 amino acids. In nucleotides, the CDR3 is TGTGCCAGCCCCAGGACGGCAACTAATGAAAAACTGTTTTTT. As protein: CASPRTATNEKLFF.

This chain links TRBV27 with TRBJ2-6; possible D gene TRBD1, 5 bases. V lost 5 bases, J lost 0 bases, and 11 bases lay in between. This CDR3 has 16 amino acids. In germline, CDR1 is MNHEY, CDR2 SMNVEV (reference sequence). CDR3 sequence reads: CASSKGVPSGANVLTF. The CDR3 DNA is TGTGCCAGCAGTAAAGGGGTTCCCTCTGGGGCCAACGTCCTGACTTTC.

There are a few counts of this clone. The gene calls are TRBV7-2 and TRBJ2-7; 8 bases agree with TRBD2. This CDR3 region has 14 residues. Germline loops: CDR1 SGHTA, CDR2 FQGNSA. Germline trimming cut 5 bases from V and 5 bases from J; bases unmatched to any gene: 8. In DNA form, the CDR3 reads TGTGCCAGCAGCGGCGGGATAGCGGGGCACGAGCAGTACTTC. The encoded protein is CASSGGIAGHEQYF.

CDR3 sequence: CASSTQISNQPQHF. The DNA for the CDR3 is TGTGCCAGTAGTACCCAGATTAGCAATCAGCCCCAGCATTTT. The V call is TRBV19, the J call TRBJ1-5; D is unclear. CDR1 is LNHDA and CDR2 is SQIVND in the germline V gene (reference sequence). This CDR3 has 14 residues. V lost 4 bases and J 0 bases, leaving 7 bases between the germline ends.

This chain connects TRBV9 to TRBJ2-6; maybe TRBD1 (5 bases). Germline V lookup: CDR1 SGDLS, CDR2 YYNGEE. The CDR3 spans 18 residues. V gave up 0 bases and J gave up 0 bases, with 13 bases separating them. The CDR3: CASSVGQGLLSGANVLTF. The CDR3 nucleotides are TGTGCCAGCAGCGTAGGGCAGGGATTGCTCTCTGGGGCCAACGTCCTGACTTTC.

There are a few counts of this clone. The chain couples TRBV10-3 to TRBJ1-1, with D perhaps matching TRBD1 (6 bases). V shed 3 bases and J shed 4 bases, with 12 bases lying between them. This CDR3 spans 14 amino acids. Looked up from germline, CDR1 is ENHRY and CDR2 is SYGVKD. The CDR3 protein is CAISDQGYGTEAFF. The CDR3, as DNA: TGTGCCATCAGTGATCAGGGGTATGGCACTGAAGCTTTCTTT.

This clone was seen only once. This chain joins TRBV11-3 and TRBJ2-6; possible D gene TRBD1, 5 bases. In germline, CDR1 is SGHNT, CDR2 YENEEA. Between the trimmed V and J ends, which lost 5 bases and 0 bases, there was a span of 8 bases. The CDR3 length is 15 residues. The CDR3 here is CASSIDSSGANVLTF. In DNA, the CDR3 is TGTGCCAGCAGCATCGACAGCTCTGGGGCCAACGTCCTGACTTTC.